Listed below are T cell receptor beta chains from one sample, sequenced in a study of radiotherapy plus CTLA-4 blockade in lung cancer. Some clones are missing from TCRdb's copy, which holds only in-frame ones; the method was immunoSEQ multiplex PCR. The table includes some 73,000 clones, under 75% detected once. This specimen consisted of peripheral blood, obtained from a patient treated with radiotherapy plus ipilimumab. The receptors originated from a human donor with non-small cell lung cancer whose response to radiotherapy plus ipilimumab could not be evaluated. Each CDR3 is given with its conserved first and last residue. The D gene is left open where the match is weak. Part of the rows lack a size; the others show once, few, many or a class for expanded clones.

j_gene: TRBJ1-2; d_gene: .; abundance: .; v_gene: TRBV7-9; CDR3aa: CASSPRTGNYGYTF; CDR3nt: TGTGCCAGCAGCCCCCGGACGGGGAACTATGGCTACACCTTC
j_gene: TRBJ1-1; d_gene: .; abundance: few; v_gene: TRBV6-6; CDR3aa: CASRPTGLAMNTEAFF; CDR3nt: TGTGCCAGCAGACCCACAGGCTTGGCTATGAACACTGAAGCTTTCTTT
j_gene: TRBJ1-2; d_gene: .; abundance: few; v_gene: TRBV12-1; CDR3aa: CASSFSGQGKGANYGYTF; CDR3nt: TGTGCCAGCAGCTTTTCTGGACAGGGGAAGGGGGCTAACTATGGCTACACCTTC
j_gene: TRBJ2-4; d_gene: .; abundance: .; v_gene: TRBV7-2; CDR3aa: CASSPPGTPIQYF; CDR3nt: TGTGCCAGCAGCCCACCCGGTACCCCCATTCAGTACTTC
j_gene: TRBJ1-1; d_gene: .; abundance: few; v_gene: TRBV5-6; CDR3aa: CASSSTWRRYTEAFF; CDR3nt: TGTGCCAGCAGCTCGACGTGGAGGCGGTACACTGAAGCTTTCTTT
j_gene: TRBJ2-1; d_gene: .; abundance: .; v_gene: TRBV6-5; CDR3aa: CASRERDNEQFF; CDR3nt: TGTGCCAGCAGGGAGCGGGACAATGAGCAGTTCTTC
j_gene: TRBJ2-5; d_gene: TRBD1; abundance: .; v_gene: TRBV13; CDR3aa: CASSSDRGSGQYF; CDR3nt: TGTGCCAGCAGCTCCGACAGGGGATCGGGCCAGTACTTC
j_gene: TRBJ2-5; d_gene: TRBD1; abundance: .; v_gene: TRBV28; CDR3aa: CASSRDSLGLKETQYF; CDR3nt: TGTGCCAGCAGTCGGGACAGCCTTGGTTTAAAAGAGACCCAGTACTTC
j_gene: TRBJ1-6; d_gene: .; abundance: .; v_gene: TRBV10-3; CDR3aa: CAINGPGDSPLHF; CDR3nt: TGTGCCATCAATGGTCCGGGGGATTCACCCCTCCACTTT
j_gene: TRBJ2-7; d_gene: .; abundance: .; v_gene: TRBV27; CDR3aa: CASSPGTFYEQYF; CDR3nt: TGTGCCAGCAGTCCCGGGACATTCTACGAGCAGTACTTC
j_gene: TRBJ1-5; d_gene: .; abundance: .; v_gene: TRBV30; CDR3aa: CAWSPFRGQPQHF; CDR3nt: TGTGCCTGGAGCCCCTTCAGAGGTCAGCCCCAGCATTTT
j_gene: TRBJ2-1; d_gene: .; abundance: .; v_gene: TRBV11-3; CDR3aa: CASSLEWGLTGSYNEQFF; CDR3nt: TGTGCCAGCAGCTTAGAATGGGGGCTGACGGGATCTTACAATGAGCAGTTCTTC
j_gene: TRBJ1-5; d_gene: TRBD1; abundance: .; v_gene: TRBV19; CDR3aa: CASSGTGTGNQPQHF; CDR3nt: TGTGCCAGTTCCGGGACAGGGACGGGCAATCAGCCCCAGCATTTT
j_gene: TRBJ1-2; d_gene: .; abundance: .; v_gene: TRBV11-2; CDR3aa: CASSLGSTSNYGYTF; CDR3nt: TGTGCCAGCAGCTTAGGGTCCACCAGTAACTATGGCTACACCTTC
j_gene: TRBJ1-4; d_gene: .; abundance: .; v_gene: TRBV11-2; CDR3aa: CASSSSATNEKLFF; CDR3nt: TGTGCCAGCAGCTCGTCTGCAACTAATGAAAAACTGTTTTTT
j_gene: TRBJ2-7; d_gene: .; abundance: few; v_gene: TRBV7-2; CDR3aa: CASSAEDRELSYEQYF; CDR3nt: TGTGCCAGCAGCGCCGAGGACCGGGAACTCTCCTACGAGCAGTACTTC
j_gene: TRBJ2-1; d_gene: .; abundance: .; v_gene: TRBV4-2; CDR3aa: CASSQEGSGNEQFF; CDR3nt: TGTGCCAGCAGCCAAGAAGGATCGGGGAATGAGCAGTTCTTC
j_gene: TRBJ1-5; d_gene: .; abundance: .; v_gene: TRBV29-1; CDR3aa: CSVEVISNRENSNQPQHF; CDR3nt: TGCAGCGTTGAGGTCATTTCTAACAGGGAAAATAGCAATCAGCCCCAGCATTTT
j_gene: TRBJ2-3; d_gene: .; abundance: .; v_gene: TRBV7-2; CDR3aa: CASSFFTGTDTQYF; CDR3nt: TGTGCCAGCAGCTTTTTTACAGGTACAGATACGCAGTATTTT
j_gene: TRBJ1-1; d_gene: .; abundance: .; v_gene: TRBV7-9; CDR3aa: CASSSQGNTEAFF; CDR3nt: TGTGCCAGCAGCTCACAGGGGAACACTGAAGCTTTCTTT
j_gene: TRBJ2-3; d_gene: .; abundance: few; v_gene: TRBV7-2; CDR3aa: CASSLSGATDTQYF; CDR3nt: TGTGCCAGCAGCTTGAGTGGTGCCACAGATACGCAGTATTTT
j_gene: TRBJ2-7; d_gene: .; abundance: .; v_gene: TRBV27; CDR3aa: CASSLGASSYEQYF; CDR3nt: TGTGCCAGCAGTTTAGGGGCCAGCTCCTACGAGCAGTACTTC
j_gene: TRBJ2-4; d_gene: .; abundance: .; v_gene: TRBV28; CDR3aa: CASSSSGFAKNIQYF; CDR3nt: TGTGCCAGCAGTTCTTCCGGTTTCGCCAAAAACATTCAGTACTTC
j_gene: TRBJ2-1; d_gene: .; abundance: once; v_gene: TRBV28; CDR3aa: CASSPLPEGEQFF; CDR3nt: TGTGCCAGCAGTCCACTACCGGAGGGTGAGCAGTTCTTC
j_gene: TRBJ2-7; d_gene: TRBD1; abundance: .; v_gene: TRBV9; CDR3aa: CASSASGGTGAEQYF; CDR3nt: TGTGCCAGCAGCGCCTCGGGGGGGACAGGGGCCGAGCAGTACTTC
j_gene: TRBJ2-2; d_gene: TRBD1; abundance: .; v_gene: TRBV29-1; CDR3aa: CSVGTGRFTGELFF; CDR3nt: TGCAGCGTGGGGACAGGGAGATTCACCGGGGAGCTGTTTTTT
j_gene: TRBJ2-5; d_gene: .; abundance: .; v_gene: TRBV30; CDR3aa: CAWSVPQGSETQYF; CDR3nt: TGTGCCTGGAGTGTACCGCAGGGATCAGAGACCCAGTACTTC
j_gene: TRBJ2-7; d_gene: TRBD2; abundance: .; v_gene: TRBV11-3; CDR3aa: CASSSTPTGTRNPYEQYF; CDR3nt: TGTGCCAGCAGCTCGACTCCAACCGGGACTAGGAACCCCTACGAGCAGTACTTC
j_gene: TRBJ1-2; d_gene: .; abundance: many; v_gene: TRBV6-5; CDR3aa: CASRLSPEHGYTF; CDR3nt: TGTGCCAGCAGGCTGAGTCCTGAGCATGGCTACACCTTC
j_gene: TRBJ2-7; d_gene: .; abundance: .; v_gene: TRBV6-5; CDR3aa: CASSYSISDGIYEQYF; CDR3nt: TGTGCCAGCAGCTACTCTATTAGTGACGGGATTTACGAGCAGTACTTC
j_gene: TRBJ2-5; d_gene: .; abundance: .; v_gene: TRBV6-5; CDR3aa: CASSQQETQYF; CDR3nt: TGTGCCAGCAGTCAACAAGAGACCCAGTACTTC
j_gene: TRBJ1-2; d_gene: .; abundance: .; v_gene: TRBV5-1; CDR3aa: CASSLEGTANYGYTF; CDR3nt: TGCGCCAGCAGCTTGGAAGGGACTGCGAACTATGGCTACACCTTC
j_gene: TRBJ1-1; d_gene: TRBD1; abundance: few; v_gene: TRBV6-1; CDR3aa: CASSPPTGQGTEAFF; CDR3nt: TGTGCCAGCAGTCCTCCGACAGGGCAGGGGACTGAAGCTTTCTTT
j_gene: TRBJ2-1; d_gene: TRBD2; abundance: .; v_gene: TRBV4-2; CDR3aa: CASSQGLAGGAQFF; CDR3nt: TGTGCCAGCAGCCAAGGGCTAGCGGGGGGCGCCCAGTTCTTC
j_gene: TRBJ2-7; d_gene: TRBD1; abundance: once; v_gene: TRBV27; CDR3aa: CASSPHPTGSPYEQYF; CDR3nt: TGTGCCAGCAGTCCACATCCGACAGGGTCGCCCTACGAGCAGTACTTC
j_gene: TRBJ1-3; d_gene: TRBD1; abundance: many; v_gene: TRBV6-1; CDR3aa: CASSALGGGALGNTIYF; CDR3nt: TGTGCCAGCAGTGCTCTCGGAGGGGGCGCGTTGGGAAACACCATATATTTT
j_gene: TRBJ1-2; d_gene: TRBD1; abundance: .; v_gene: TRBV19; CDR3aa: CASRQGIDGYTF; CDR3nt: TGTGCCAGCCGACAGGGGATAGATGGCTACACCTTC
j_gene: TRBJ1-1; d_gene: TRBD1; abundance: few; v_gene: TRBV19; CDR3aa: CASSDRVDDTEAFF; CDR3nt: TGTGCCAGTAGCGACAGGGTCGATGACACTGAAGCTTTCTTT
j_gene: TRBJ1-6; d_gene: .; abundance: .; v_gene: TRBV7-2; CDR3aa: CASSPRLASYNSPLHF; CDR3nt: TGTGCCAGCAGCCCTAGGTTGGCCAGCTATAATTCACCCCTCCACTTT
j_gene: TRBJ2-7; d_gene: TRBD2; abundance: few; v_gene: TRBV7-4; CDR3aa: CASSCTSGSIYEQYF; CDR3nt: TGTGCCAGCAGCTGCACTAGCGGGAGTATCTACGAGCAGTACTTC